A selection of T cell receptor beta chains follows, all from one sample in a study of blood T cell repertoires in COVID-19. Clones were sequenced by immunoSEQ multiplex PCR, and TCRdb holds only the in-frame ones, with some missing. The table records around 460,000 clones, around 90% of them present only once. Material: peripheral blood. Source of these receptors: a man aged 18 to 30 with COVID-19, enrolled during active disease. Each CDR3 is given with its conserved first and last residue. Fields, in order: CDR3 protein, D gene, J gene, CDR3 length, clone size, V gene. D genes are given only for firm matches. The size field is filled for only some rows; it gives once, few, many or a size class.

cdr3_aa: CATSRETGLSTDTQYF
d_call: .
j_call: TRBJ2-3
cdr3_length: 16
clone_size: .
v_call: TRBV15

cdr3_aa: CASSPGVISNQPQHF
d_call: .
j_call: TRBJ1-5
cdr3_length: 15
clone_size: .
v_call: TRBV7-2

cdr3_aa: CASSGPLNTEAFF
d_call: .
j_call: TRBJ1-1
cdr3_length: 13
clone_size: .
v_call: TRBV11-3

cdr3_aa: CASSLGQSNNYGYTF
d_call: .
j_call: TRBJ1-2
cdr3_length: 15
clone_size: .
v_call: TRBV5-1

cdr3_aa: CASLGPSGGVYEQYF
d_call: TRBD2
j_call: TRBJ2-7
cdr3_length: 15
clone_size: .
v_call: TRBV6-5

cdr3_aa: CASKEPSGSYEQYF
d_call: TRBD2
j_call: TRBJ2-7
cdr3_length: 14
clone_size: .
v_call: TRBV2

cdr3_aa: CASSWTSQANYGYTF
d_call: .
j_call: TRBJ1-2
cdr3_length: 15
clone_size: .
v_call: TRBV18

cdr3_aa: CASSQDRIGGLAANEQFF
d_call: TRBD2
j_call: TRBJ2-1
cdr3_length: 18
clone_size: .
v_call: TRBV3-1/TRBV3-2

cdr3_aa: CASSVGIAGSTDTQYF
d_call: TRBD2
j_call: TRBJ2-3
cdr3_length: 16
clone_size: many
v_call: TRBV9

cdr3_aa: CASQLGLRTGEQFF
d_call: TRBD1
j_call: TRBJ2-1
cdr3_length: 14
clone_size: .
v_call: TRBV27

cdr3_aa: CALGDTSNYGYTF
d_call: .
j_call: TRBJ1-2
cdr3_length: 13
clone_size: .
v_call: TRBV10-3

cdr3_aa: CASSLAGTSGGARGANVLTF
d_call: TRBD2
j_call: TRBJ2-6
cdr3_length: 20
clone_size: .
v_call: TRBV4-2

cdr3_aa: CASSEPGQGRTEAFF
d_call: TRBD1
j_call: TRBJ1-1
cdr3_length: 15
clone_size: .
v_call: TRBV6-1

cdr3_aa: CASSSSSVWREVSYEQYF
d_call: TRBD2
j_call: TRBJ2-7
cdr3_length: 18
clone_size: .
v_call: TRBV7-9

cdr3_aa: CASSAGRSSNSPLHF
d_call: .
j_call: TRBJ1-6
cdr3_length: 15
clone_size: .
v_call: TRBV19

cdr3_aa: CASSWTGKNIQYF
d_call: TRBD1
j_call: TRBJ2-4
cdr3_length: 13
clone_size: .
v_call: TRBV5-8

cdr3_aa: CAWSFRGQKLFF
d_call: .
j_call: TRBJ1-4
cdr3_length: 12
clone_size: .
v_call: TRBV30

cdr3_aa: CASRQTGLNTEAFF
d_call: .
j_call: TRBJ1-1
cdr3_length: 14
clone_size: .
v_call: TRBV6-5

cdr3_aa: CASRDRQGAGYTF
d_call: TRBD1
j_call: TRBJ1-2
cdr3_length: 13
clone_size: .
v_call: TRBV12-3/TRBV12-4

cdr3_aa: CASRGPGQGYEQYF
d_call: TRBD1
j_call: TRBJ2-7
cdr3_length: 14
clone_size: .
v_call: TRBV14

cdr3_aa: CASSQGTVALDF
d_call: .
j_call: TRBJ2-7
cdr3_length: 12
clone_size: few
v_call: TRBV3-1/TRBV3-2

cdr3_aa: CASSHEGQGAGEAFF
d_call: TRBD1
j_call: TRBJ1-1
cdr3_length: 15
clone_size: .
v_call: TRBV11-2

cdr3_aa: CASNGGAGNQPQHF
d_call: .
j_call: TRBJ1-5
cdr3_length: 14
clone_size: .
v_call: TRBV19

cdr3_aa: CASSSGTGVYEQYF
d_call: TRBD1
j_call: TRBJ2-7
cdr3_length: 14
clone_size: .
v_call: TRBV5-6

cdr3_aa: CASSYLGQGSEQYF
d_call: TRBD1
j_call: TRBJ2-7
cdr3_length: 14
clone_size: .
v_call: TRBV6-6

cdr3_aa: CASSESPGQGASGNTIYF
d_call: TRBD1
j_call: TRBJ1-3
cdr3_length: 18
clone_size: .
v_call: TRBV6-1

cdr3_aa: CASSGQGDTEAFF
d_call: TRBD1
j_call: TRBJ1-1
cdr3_length: 13
clone_size: .
v_call: TRBV19

cdr3_aa: CASSETGGGNTIYF
d_call: TRBD1
j_call: TRBJ1-3
cdr3_length: 14
clone_size: .
v_call: TRBV6-1

cdr3_aa: CASSAIPGQGYGYTF
d_call: TRBD1
j_call: TRBJ1-2
cdr3_length: 15
clone_size: .
v_call: TRBV27

cdr3_aa: CARRPRGGNTIYF
d_call: .
j_call: TRBJ1-3
cdr3_length: 13
clone_size: .
v_call: TRBV12-3/TRBV12-4

cdr3_aa: CASSEGGTGYNEQFF
d_call: .
j_call: TRBJ2-1
cdr3_length: 15
clone_size: .
v_call: TRBV6-1

cdr3_aa: CASSPGTTNTGELFF
d_call: TRBD2
j_call: TRBJ2-2
cdr3_length: 15
clone_size: .
v_call: TRBV9